This T cell receptor beta chain came from a study of Graves' ophthalmopathy and Graves' hyperthyroidism. As for the study in general: Peripheral blood sampling occurred at initial diagnosis, before any treatment. Study-level findings and limits: Ophthalmopathy progression was predicted with 70% to 71% sensitivity and 72% to 75% specificity.

For this clonotype: Its antigen is undetermined. One end of the junction varies from germline; a read error may be responsible.

RNA transcripts provided the template for amplifying TCR beta CDR3 regions. HTBI primers were used in a first-round RT-PCR, which preceded a second-round multiplex PCR. MiXCR, run by TCRdb on the multiplex PCR reads, gives a single entry per CDR3 protein. The table has hundreds of thousands of distinct CDR3 sequences, roughly 39% seen once. The CDR3 covers 15 residues. Germline values: CDR1 MNHEY, CDR2 SVGAGI. The PBMCs were taken from over 9.5 ml of fresh peripheral blood. Material: peripheral blood. The chain couples TRBV6-5 to TRBJ1-3; TRBD1 is a possible D gene (6 bases). The sequence came from an adult man with Graves' ophthalmopathy. The DNA of the CDR3 is TGTGCCAGCAGTGAAGATCTGGGGGCAGGAAACGCCATATATTTT. It encodes CASSEDLGAGNAIYF.